This is a list of T cell receptor beta chains from one sample in a study of blood T cells in healthy people across ages. In TCRdb, the 5' RACE reads were re-called with MiXCR into one record per CDR3 protein. The table includes 800,000 or so distinct CDR3 sequences, roughly 46% detected once. Sequenced material: blood. The receptors were gathered from an older man in good health. Each CDR3 is given with its conserved first and last residue. The D gene is left open where the match is weak.

J gene | V gene | CDR3 length | D gene | CDR3 protein
. | TRBV15 | 15 | . | CATSSGRGSYNEQYF
TRBJ2-6 | TRBV20-1 | 14 | . | CSVPGTSGANVLTF
TRBJ1-4 | TRBV7-9 | 14 | TRBD1 | CASSKQGESEKLFF
TRBJ2-7 | TRBV5-1 | 14 | TRBD1 | CASSQTGGTYEQYF
TRBJ2-1 | TRBV7-7 | 16 | TRBD2 | CASPTGGTSYYNEQFF
. | TRBV7-9 | 15 | . | CASRSDASSYNEQYF
TRBJ2-5 | TRBV29-1 | 14 | TRBD2 | CSVAGTSLEETQYF
TRBJ2-2 | TRBV6-5 | 15 | . | CASTISWGIFGELFF
TRBJ2-1 | TRBV7-3 | 17 | TRBD2 | CASSRGASGRARNEQFF
. | TRBV4-1 | 15 | TRBD1 | CASSQRQGAFDEQYF
TRBJ2-4 | TRBV6-1 | 15 | . | CANSEAIGFGDIQYF
TRBJ2-7 | TRBV7-9 | 14 | . | CASSPRQGGREQYF
TRBJ2-3 | TRBV4-3 | 18 | . | CASSQDLGSGDRTDTQYF
TRBJ2-7 | TRBV2 | 14 | TRBD1 | CASSTNRGSNEQNF
TRBJ2-7 | TRBV7-2 | 16 | . | CASSFVSGPQGYEQYF
. | TRBV28 | 15 | . | CASRTPGKNYNEQYF
TRBJ2-1 | TRBV6-1 | 17 | TRBD2 | CASSDRTSGRVRVEQFF
TRBJ1-2 | TRBV13 | 16 | . | CASSLGRGSHATGYTF
TRBJ2-5 | TRBV11-2 | 15 | TRBD1 | CASSLMGQTGETQYF
TRBJ2-1 | TRBV2 | 13 | . | CASRADGYNEQFF
TRBJ2-4 | TRBV5-1 | 14 | TRBD1 | CASSQTGGANIQYF
TRBJ2-7 | TRBV20-1 | 12 | TRBD2 | CSVPTSGYEQYF
TRBJ2-7 | TRBV5-1 | 14 | . | CASSSRVDTYEQYF
. | TRBV5-1 | 15 | . | CASSLEGLATETQYF
TRBJ2-3 | TRBV30 | 14 | . | CAWSVAESTDTQYF
TRBJ2-5 | TRBV20-1 | 13 | . | CSARKGRRETQYF
TRBJ1-6 | TRBV3-1 | 14 | . | CASSQGQSNSPLHF
TRBJ2-3 | TRBV29-1 | 14 | TRBD2 | CSVELQRGPDTQYF
TRBJ2-3 | TRBV20-1 | 11 | . | CIATITDTQYF
TRBJ2-7 | TRBV12-3/TRBV12-4 | 14 | . | CASSLGQGSYEQYF
TRBJ2-1 | TRBV7-2 | 13 | . | CASRLDAYNEQFF